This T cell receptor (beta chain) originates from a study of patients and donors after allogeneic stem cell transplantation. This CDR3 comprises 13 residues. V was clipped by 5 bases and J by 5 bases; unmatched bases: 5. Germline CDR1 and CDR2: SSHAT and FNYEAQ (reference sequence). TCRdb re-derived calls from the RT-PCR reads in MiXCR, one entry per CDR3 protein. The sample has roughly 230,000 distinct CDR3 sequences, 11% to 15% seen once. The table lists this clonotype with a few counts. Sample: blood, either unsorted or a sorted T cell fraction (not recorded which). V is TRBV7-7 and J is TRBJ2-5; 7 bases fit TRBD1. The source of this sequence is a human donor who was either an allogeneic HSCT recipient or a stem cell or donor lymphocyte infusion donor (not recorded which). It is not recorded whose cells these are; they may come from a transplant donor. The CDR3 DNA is TGTGCCAGCAGCACTGACAGGGTTGAGACCCAGTACTTC. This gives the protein CASSTDRVETQYF.